This T cell receptor beta chain was sequenced in a study of T cells in Graves' hyperthyroidism and ophthalmopathy. At the level of the study: Specimen type is peripheral blood, collected at initial diagnosis prior to any treatment.

Lactation, pregnancy, other autoimmune disease or uncontrolled infection excluded patients. The germline gives CDR1 SGHDN, CDR2 FVKESK. Trimming stripped 4 bases from V and 5 bases from J, with 18 bases between. The CDR3 sequence is 16 residues long. Authors of the study amplified TCR beta CDR3 regions from RNA transcripts. During a first-round RT-PCR of the TCR CDR3, the HTBI primer set was used. TCRdb called the multiplex PCR reads again in MiXCR, with one record for every CDR3 protein. The table has around 540,000 distinct CDR3 sequences, around 16% seen once. The sample comprised blood. The receptor comes from a woman between 25 and 40 years old with Graves' ophthalmopathy. The chain combines TRBV14 with TRBJ2-1; D is unresolved. CDR3 in DNA: TGTGCCAGCAGCCTCCTTAGGGTCCTGGCCCACAATGAGCAGTTCTTC. Translation gives CASSLLRVLAHNEQFF.